The 18 T cell receptor beta chains below all came from one sample that was sequenced in a study of shared clonotypes between healthy human individuals. Generated by immunoSEQ multiplex PCR, the TCRdb table keeps only in-frame clones and is missing some. Of some 790,000 clones detected, roughly 72% appear once; the ten largest clones hold more than 1.5%. Sample: memory CD4+ T cells sorted from blood. The subset is: CD45RA-negative fraction. These receptor sequences come from a woman aged 25 to 39 in good health.

This clone was counted once. The chain has TRBV5-1 and TRBJ2-2, with 8 nucleotides matching TRBD1. In germline, CDR1 is SGHRS, CDR2 YFSETQ. After removal of 2 bases from V and 3 bases from J, the junction contained 3 bases not matched to a gene. The length of the CDR3 is 15 residues. CDR3 sequence reads: CASSLRTGHTGELFF. CDR3 nucleotides: TGCGCCAGCAGCTTAAGGACAGGGCACACCGGGGAGCTGTTTTTT.

The rearrangement links TRBV29-1 to TRBJ1-3; D uncertain. The CDR3 contains 15 residues. CDR1 is SQVTM, CDR2 ANQGSEA, per germline. V was cut by 2 bases and J by 2 bases, with 13 bases left in between. The CDR3 nucleotides are TGCAGCGTTGAAACTACGAATTCCCCTGGAAACACCATATATTTT. Amino acid sequence: CSVETTNSPGNTIYF.

The chain joins TRBV19 to TRBJ2-1; D is unclear. The CDR3 length is 15 residues. CDR1 and CDR2 from the germline V gene are LNHDA and SQIVND (reference sequence). Trimming took off 3 bases at V and 2 bases at J, with 11 bases between the two ends. The CDR3: CASSITFATYNEQFF. CDR3 DNA sequence: TGTGCCAGTAGTATTACCTTCGCAACCTACAATGAGCAGTTCTTC.

This rearrangement joins TRBV6-1 to TRBJ1-1; weak D call: TRBD1 (5 bases). The germline gives CDR1 MNHNS, CDR2 SASEGT. Trimming pared 7 bases from V and 1 base from J, leaving 10 bases between. This CDR3 has 13 residues. For the CDR3, the DNA is TGTGCCAGCACCCGGGGCGGGAACACTGAAGCTTTCTTT. This gives the protein CASTRGGNTEAFF.

This chain connects TRBV11-2 to TRBJ2-5; a possible D gene is TRBD1 (5 bases). The germline V and J ends were trimmed by 2 bases and 4 bases, with 14 bases remaining between them. The CDR3 loop spans 15 amino acids. The germline V gene encodes CDR1 SGHAT and CDR2 FQNNGV. CDR3 loop: CASSLNQGQGETQYF. CDR3 DNA sequence: TGTGCCAGCAGCTTAAATCAGGGTCAAGGAGAGACCCAGTACTTC.

This clone appeared once. This chain connects TRBV4-1 to TRBJ2-7; D possibly corresponds to TRBD2 (5 bases). The CDR3 loop spans 16 amino acids. V was cut by 1 base and J by 0 bases, with 13 bases left in between. Germline V gene data show CDR1 as MGHRA and CDR2 as YSYEKL. The CDR3 DNA follows: TGCGCCAGCAGCCAAGTCCCGCTAGCCTCCTCCTACGAGCAGTACTTC. Its translation: CASSQVPLASSYEQYF.

V is TRBV15 and J is TRBJ2-5; 9 bases agree with TRBD2. Germline CDR1 reads LNHNV; CDR2 reads YYDKDF (reference sequence). CDR3 size: 14 residues. Trimming removed 3 bases from V and 4 bases from J; junction bases left unmatched: 3. The CDR3 protein is CATSRSGRPETQYF. Here the CDR3 DNA reads TGTGCCACCAGCAGGAGCGGGAGGCCAGAGACCCAGTACTTC.

This chain links TRBV29-1 with TRBJ2-7; 11 bases agree with TRBD1. The CDR3 loop spans 14 amino acids. V was clipped by 5 bases and J by 5 bases; unmatched bases: 8. From germline, CDR1 is SQVTM and CDR2 ANQGSEA. CDR3 sequence (DNA): TGCAGCGTTCCCTTGGGACAGGGGGTCGACGAGCAGTACTTC. It encodes CSVPLGQGVDEQYF.

This clone was counted many times. V usage is TRBV7-3 and J usage is TRBJ2-2; D is unresolved. The CDR3 has 12 residues. Germline loops: CDR1 SGHTA, CDR2 FQGTGA. V lost 4 bases and J 7 bases, leaving 7 bases between the germline ends. CDR3 region: CASSSDHGELFF. Written as DNA, the CDR3 is TGTGCCAGCAGCTCCGACCACGGGGAGCTGTTTTTT.

The chain recombines TRBV7-2 with TRBJ1-3; the D is unclear. This CDR3 spans 13 amino acids. CDR1 is SGHTA, CDR2 FQGNSA, per germline. The V gene lost 4 bases and the J gene lost 6 bases, with 10 bases spanning the gap. The DNA of the CDR3 is TGTGCCAGCAGCTCAGAGGTGGTAAACACCATATATTTT. It encodes CASSSEVVNTIYF.

The chain recombines TRBV19 with TRBJ1-2, with D unresolved. The CDR3 has 14 amino acids. V lost 5 bases to trimming and J lost 4 bases, with 14 bases between them. CDR1 and CDR2 (germline): LNHDA, SQIVND (reference sequence). CDR3 DNA sequence: TGTGCCAGTAGTCCCGAAGCGGTATTCTATGGCTACACCTTC. This gives the protein CASSPEAVFYGYTF.

V usage is TRBV5-1 and J usage is TRBJ1-5; D gene unclear. Trimming stripped 1 base from V and 6 bases from J, with 14 bases between. The CDR3 is made up of 15 amino acids. Germline V gene data show CDR1 as SGHRS and CDR2 as YFSETQ. The CDR3 spells CASSLSADVRQPQHF. The CDR3 coding sequence is TGCGCCAGCAGCTTGTCGGCGGACGTCCGTCAGCCCCAGCATTTT.

The table lists this clone with a count of one. CDR3 loop: CASSPSHDHFASGNTIYF. The CDR3 DNA reads as TGCGCCAGCAGCCCCAGCCATGACCATTTCGCCTCTGGAAACACCATATATTTT. The chain combines TRBV10-1 with TRBJ1-3; D ambiguous. Germline V gene sequence: CDR1 WNHNN, CDR2 SYGVQD (reference sequence). The CDR3 consists of 18 residues. Trimming took 6 bases from V and 0 from J, leaving 21 bases between them.

The chain uses TRBV7-6 and TRBJ2-1, with D maybe TRBD2 (5 bases). V was trimmed by 1 base and J by 1 base, leaving 8 bases between them. The CDR3 is made up of 15 amino acids. In germline, CDR1 is SGHVS, CDR2 FNYEAQ. Here the CDR3 DNA reads TGTGCCAGCAGCTTAGTGCCGGGATCCTACAATGAGCAGTTCTTC. It codes for CASSLVPGSYNEQFF.

Note on this clone: Just one base apart from a much larger clone, this may be a read error. Other DNA sequences within the sample encode an identical CDR3. This rearrangement joins TRBV4-2 to TRBJ1-5; 8 bases are shared with TRBD1. The CDR3 length is 16 residues. Germline CDR1 LGHNA, CDR2 YNFKEQ. The V gene end was trimmed by 3 bases and the J gene end by 1 base; junction bases not matched to a gene: 5. The CDR3 coding sequence is TGTGCCAGCAGCCAGGAACAGGGGGGAAGCAATCAGCCCCAGCATTTT. Its translation is CASSQEQGGSNQPQHF.

J is TRBJ2-1 and V is TRBV28; TRBD2 matches 16 bases. Germline values: CDR1 MDHEN, CDR2 SYDVKM. The CDR3 extends over 17 amino acids. V gave up 3 bases and J gave up 4 bases; unmatched junction bases: 3. CDR3: CASSFRGLAGGYNEQFF. The CDR3 DNA reads TGTGCCAGCAGTTTTAGGGGACTAGCGGGAGGGTACAATGAGCAGTTCTTC.

This clone occurred a few times. The V gene is TRBV9, the J gene TRBJ2-7; D may correspond to TRBD1 or TRBD2 (5 bases each). Trimming took off 2 bases at V and 0 bases at J, with 9 bases between the two ends. Germline-derived CDR1 and CDR2 are SGDLS and YYNGEE. The CDR3 has 14 amino acids. The CDR3 sequence: CASSVAGASYEQYF. The DNA for the CDR3 is TGTGCCAGCAGCGTGGCCGGGGCCTCCTACGAGCAGTACTTC.

The V gene is TRBV27, the J gene TRBJ1-1, with 9 bases lining up with TRBD1. The germline CDR1 and CDR2 sequences are MNHEY and SMNVEV (reference sequence). J was trimmed by 4 bases and V by 6 bases; bases with no gene match: 12. This CDR3 has 16 residues. The CDR3 DNA follows: TGTGCCAGCAGATCGGGTGGGACAGGGCTTTTCACTGAAGCTTTCTTT. Protein: CASRSGGTGLFTEAFF.